One and the same sample provided the 9 T cell receptor beta chains below, sequenced in a study of T cell responses to AZD1222 COVID-19 vaccine. The data were produced by immunoSEQ multiplex PCR, yet TCRdb's version contains in-frame clones alone and is incomplete. The repertoire consists of 100,000 to 150,000 clones, with around 90% occurring once and the leading ten covering less than 4.5%. Sample: peripheral blood, taken on day 0 of MenACWY control vaccination. These TCRs come from an adult in good health.

V and J are TRBV5-1 and TRBJ2-7, with 10 bases aligning to TRBD2. The CDR3 spans 18 residues. V shed 0 bases and J 4 bases; nucleotides not matched to a gene: 13. CDR1 and CDR2 from the germline V gene are SGHRS and YFSETQ. In nucleotides, the CDR3 is TGCGCCAGCAGCTTGGTGGGGACTAGCGTTTTCGAGGGGTACGAGCAGTACTTC. It yields the protein CASSLVGTSVFEGYEQYF.

This clone came up a few times. The V and J genes are TRBV19 and TRBJ1-1; D uncertain. V lost 3 bases and J 4 bases, leaving 15 bases between the germline ends. CDR1 LNHDA and CDR2 SQIVND come from the germline V gene (reference sequence). The CDR3 covers 15 residues. CDR3 DNA sequence: TGTGCCAGTAGTATTCCGTCGGGGTCGGTCACTGAAGCTTTCTTT. Amino acids: CASSIPSGSVTEAFF.

This chain uses TRBV7-2 with TRBJ1-1; D unresolved. The CDR3 totals 15 residues. The germline V gene encodes CDR1 SGHTA and CDR2 FQGNSA. V was cut by 6 bases and J by 0 bases, with 14 bases left in between. The CDR3 is CASSNHGRMNTEAFF. In DNA, the CDR3 is TGTGCCAGCAGTAACCACGGGCGGATGAACACTGAAGCTTTCTTT.

The chain carries TRBV3-1 (or the pseudogene TRBV3-2) and TRBJ1-5; maybe TRBD1 (5 bases). The CDR3 extends over 16 amino acids. V gave up 4 bases and J gave up 3 bases, with 16 bases separating them. Looked up from germline, CDR1 is LGHDT and CDR2 is YNNKEL (reference sequence). The DNA for the CDR3 is TGTGCCAGCAGCCCCCAGGGAGTATATAACAATCAGCCCCAGCATTTT. As protein: CASSPQGVYNNQPQHF.

The chain carries TRBV7-2 and TRBJ2-7; 8 nucleotides agree with TRBD2. Germline V gene data show CDR1 as SGHTA and CDR2 as FQGNSA. The CDR3 has 15 residues. Unmatched junction bases numbered 8, after V lost 5 bases and J lost 2 bases. The DNA for the CDR3 is TGTGCCAGCAGCGTTGGGGCAGCGGGAGCCTACGAGCAGTACTTC. Translated, it gives CASSVGAAGAYEQYF.

The chain recombines TRBV2 with TRBJ2-1; the match to TRBD1 covers 11 bases. The V segment lost 3 bases and the J segment 6 bases; nucleotides outside the gene matches: 7. This CDR3 has 16 amino acids. Germline V gives CDR1 SNHLY, CDR2 FYNNEI. CDR3 sequence reads: CASSEPRTGGLNEQFF. The CDR3 region has the DNA TGTGCCAGCAGTGAGCCGAGGACAGGGGGCCTCAATGAGCAGTTCTTC. The full variable domain, its missing parts supplied by reference TRBV2 and TRBJ2-1, is EPEVTQTPSHQVTQMGQEVILRCVPISNHLYFYWYRQILGQKVEFLVSFYNNEISEKSEIFDDQFSVERPDGSNFTLKIRSTKLEDSAMYFCASSEPRTGGLNEQFFGPGTRLTVL.

The J gene is TRBJ2-7, the V gene TRBV7-9; TRBD1 agrees at 8 bases. Germline V gives CDR1 SEHNR, CDR2 FQNEAQ (reference sequence). J lost 6 bases, V lost 6 bases, and 13 bases had no gene match. The CDR3 is made up of 15 amino acids. CDR3 nucleotide sequence: TGTGCCAGCAGTCATTCCGGGACAGGTGCGCTCGAGCAGTACGTC. Amino acid sequence: CASSHSGTGALEQYV.

The J gene is TRBJ1-2, the V gene TRBV7-9; D is perhaps TRBD1 (5 bases). Germline CDR1 is SEHNR and CDR2 is FQNEAQ (reference sequence). The CDR3 runs 12 residues. Trimming took 6 bases from V and 2 from J, leaving 7 bases between them. CDR3 in amino acids: CASSQGNYGYTF. The DNA of the CDR3 is TGTGCCAGCAGTCAGGGAAACTATGGCTACACCTTC.

The chain joins TRBV6-6 to TRBJ2-7, with 9 positions matching TRBD1. V lost 0 bases and J lost 2; bases outside the gene matches: 2. The CDR3 is 15 residues long. Germline CDR1 and CDR2: MNHNY and SVGAGI (reference sequence). In DNA form, the CDR3 reads TGTGCCAGCAGTTACTCGGGACAGGGAACCTACGAGCAGTACTTC. It specifies CASSYSGQGTYEQYF.